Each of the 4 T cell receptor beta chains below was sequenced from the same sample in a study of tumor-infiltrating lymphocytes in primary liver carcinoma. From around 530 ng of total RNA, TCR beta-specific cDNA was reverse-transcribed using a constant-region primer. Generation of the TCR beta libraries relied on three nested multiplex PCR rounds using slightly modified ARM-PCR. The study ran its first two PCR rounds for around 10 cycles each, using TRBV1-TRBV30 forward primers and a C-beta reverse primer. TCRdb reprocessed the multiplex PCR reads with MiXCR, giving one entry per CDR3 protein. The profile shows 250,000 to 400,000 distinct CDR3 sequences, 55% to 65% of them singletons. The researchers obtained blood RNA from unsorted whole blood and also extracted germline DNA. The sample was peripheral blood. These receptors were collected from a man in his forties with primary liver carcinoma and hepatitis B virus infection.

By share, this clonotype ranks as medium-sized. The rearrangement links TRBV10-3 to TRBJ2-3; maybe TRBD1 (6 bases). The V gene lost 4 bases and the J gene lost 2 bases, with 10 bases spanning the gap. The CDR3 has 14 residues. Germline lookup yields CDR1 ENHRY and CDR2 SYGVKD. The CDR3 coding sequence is TGTGCCATCAGTGGTACAGGGACCACAGATACGCAGTATTTT. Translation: CAISGTGTTDTQYF.

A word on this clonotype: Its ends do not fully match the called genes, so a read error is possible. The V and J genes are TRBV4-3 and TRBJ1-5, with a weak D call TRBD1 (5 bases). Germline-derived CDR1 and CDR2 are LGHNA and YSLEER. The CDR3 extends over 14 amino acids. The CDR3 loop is CASSPGQEYQPQHF. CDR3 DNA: TGCGCCAGCAGCCCGGGGCAGGAGTATCAGCCCCAGCACTTT.

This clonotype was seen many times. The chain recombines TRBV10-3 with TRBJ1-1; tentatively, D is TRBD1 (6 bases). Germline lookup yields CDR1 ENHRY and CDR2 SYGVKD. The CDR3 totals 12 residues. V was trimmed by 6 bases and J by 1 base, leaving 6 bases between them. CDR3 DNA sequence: TGTGCCATCAGGACAGGGAACACTGAAGCTTTCTTT. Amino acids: CAIRTGNTEAFF.

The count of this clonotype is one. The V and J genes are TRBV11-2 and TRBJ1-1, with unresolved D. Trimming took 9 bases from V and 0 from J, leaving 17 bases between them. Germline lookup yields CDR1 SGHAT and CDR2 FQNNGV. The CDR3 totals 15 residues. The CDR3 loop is CASSPIQLMNTEAFF. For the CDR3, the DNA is TGTGCCAGTAGCCCTATACAGCTAATGAACACTGAAGCTTTCTTT.